The clone carrying this T cell receptor (beta chain) has a single count. The target antigen is unknown. These data belong to a study of Ad26.COV2.S vaccination and SARS-CoV-2 variants. In the study overall: A participant enrolled in the COV1001 Ad26.COV2.S trial arm provided the sample. Doses of Ad26.COV2.S were injected into muscle once or twice, 56 days apart.

Sequencing was performed with immunoSEQ multiplex PCR; in TCRdb, only in-frame clones are kept and a portion is missing. Among fewer than 500,000 clones listed, roughly 91% were seen once. As for treatment: roughly 20 received Ad26.COV2.S at low or high dose, single or two shots; 5 received placebo; per-sample allocation not given. Day 63 after the first vaccine or placebo injection was the time point for sampling. Trimming cost V 3 bases and J 5 bases, with 6 bases left between them. The CDR3 runs to 12 residues. Germline assignment: CDR1 KGHSH and CDR2 LQKENI. Study-wide findings and caveats: Considerable breadth of spike-specific CD8+ and CD4+ T cell responses has reportedly been documented following vaccination. Measurements of TCR breadth and depth may have given underestimates of the total T cell responses.

The gene calls are TRBV18 and TRBJ2-3; possibly TRBD2 for D (6 bases). The source is a person aged 18-65 years who received the Ad26.COV2.S COVID-19 vaccine or a placebo. Sample: peripheral blood, taken in a trial of Ad26.COV2.S vaccine versus placebo. CDR3 region: CASSPEGDTQYF. In nucleotides, the CDR3 is TGTGCCAGCTCACCGGAGGGAGATACGCAGTATTTT.